These T cell receptor beta chains were read from a single sample in a study of T cell changes during pregnancy in multiple sclerosis. Produced via immunoSEQ multiplex PCR; TCRdb's table is partial and in-frame only. The sample includes tens of thousands of clones, around 92% of them seen just once. Sequencing was performed on peripheral blood, taken in the third trimester of pregnancy. These receptors all stem from a female donor in good health, enrolled as a control in a pregnancy study. Each CDR3 is given with its conserved first and last residue. The order of the fields is V gene, J gene, CDR3 protein.

V: TRBV15; J: TRBJ1-5; CDR3: CATSADMGGQPQHF
V: TRBV5-1; J: TRBJ2-5; CDR3: CASSPRAASGGALETQYF
V: TRBV2; J: TRBJ1-5; CDR3: CASSDGGGNQPQHF
V: TRBV29-1; J: TRBJ2-5; CDR3: CSVRLRLGETQYF
V: TRBV19; J: TRBJ2-7; CDR3: CASSIDHFGSGIRAQYF
V: TRBV7-8; J: TRBJ1-1; CDR3: CASSPPTGLNTEAFF
V: TRBV6-5; J: TRBJ2-1; CDR3: CASGRVAGLFF
V: TRBV5-1; J: TRBJ1-4; CDR3: CASSLEGAFEKLFF
V: TRBV6-1; J: TRBJ2-3; CDR3: CASSESGTSTDTQYF
V: TRBV5-1; J: TRBJ2-1; CDR3: CASSLIQGYEQFF
V: TRBV5-1; J: TRBJ2-7; CDR3: CASSQSFGQTEQYF
V: TRBV27; J: TRBJ1-1; CDR3: CASRPQGRTEAFF
V: TRBV2; J: TRBJ1-1; CDR3: CASSADRNTEAFF
V: TRBV27; J: TRBJ1-1; CDR3: CASSLGAGGDTEAFF
V: TRBV19; J: TRBJ1-2; CDR3: CASSPDRKTHGYTF
V: TRBV7-9; J: TRBJ1-2; CDR3: CASSEYGYTF
V: TRBV5-6; J: TRBJ2-5; CDR3: CASSLAGGVSAQETQYF
V: TRBV5-1; J: TRBJ1-1; CDR3: CASSQFPDLTVKLGTEAFF
V: TRBV9; J: TRBJ2-2; CDR3: CASGAGGPSTGELFF
V: TRBV2; J: TRBJ1-5; CDR3: CASSPDTNSQPQHF
V: TRBV5-1; J: TRBJ1-1; CDR3: CASRYDTLNTEAFF
V: TRBV4-3; J: TRBJ1-5; CDR3: CASSQELAINQPQHF
V: TRBV18; J: TRBJ2-5; CDR3: CASSPPQETQYF
V: TRBV30; J: TRBJ2-3; CDR3: CAWSNGADTQYF
V: TRBV27; J: TRBJ2-1; CDR3: CATARGQNSYNEQFF
V: TRBV7-9; J: TRBJ1-2; CDR3: CASTPAGSYGYTF
V: TRBV19; J: TRBJ2-7; CDR3: CASSWQVASHEQYF
V: TRBV5-1; J: TRBJ1-2; CDR3: CASSGDGNYGYTF
V: TRBV5-1; J: TRBJ2-7; CDR3: CASSSLRDQRGEQYF
V: TRBV2; J: TRBJ2-6; CDR3: CASDWDRGIAGANVLTF
V: TRBV5-1; J: TRBJ1-2; CDR3: CASSLNTYGYTF
V: TRBV18; J: TRBJ2-3; CDR3: CASSPPQSDTQYF
V: TRBV11-1; J: TRBJ2-3; CDR3: CASSLDHSQITDTQYF
V: TRBV5-6; J: TRBJ1-5; CDR3: CASSHYSTGLNQPQHF
V: TRBV4-3; J: TRBJ2-1; CDR3: CASSQDWRDNEQFF
V: TRBV6-6; J: TRBJ1-1; CDR3: CASSPRSDEAFF
V: TRBV6-4; J: TRBJ1-1; CDR3: CASSDSSGTRDTEAFF
V: TRBV27; J: TRBJ2-6; CDR3: CASSPLGLAGVSGANVLTF
V: TRBV18; J: TRBJ2-1; CDR3: CASSGDRLAGGNEQFF
V: TRBV19; J: TRBJ1-2; CDR3: CASSIGGRGGYTF
V: TRBV10-3; J: TRBJ1-4; CDR3: CAIRQGAGNEKLFF
V: TRBV12-5; J: TRBJ2-1; CDR3: CASGPIAGGYNEQFF
V: TRBV5-1; J: TRBJ1-4; CDR3: CASSFGTGPEKLFF
V: TRBV18; J: TRBJ1-1; CDR3: CASSPLGQGSTEAFF
V: TRBV30; J: TRBJ1-2; CDR3: CAWSDGRDRALRAF
V: TRBV11-2; J: TRBJ2-7; CDR3: CASSSNSGRFGEQYF
V: TRBV5-1; J: TRBJ2-5; CDR3: CASSLGDNQETQYF
V: TRBV15; J: TRBJ1-2; CDR3: CATSRGQGDYGYTF
V: TRBV11-3; J: TRBJ2-1; CDR3: CASSLEGLPNNEQFF
V: TRBV28; J: TRBJ1-4; CDR3: CASSFEIEEKLFF
V: TRBV19; J: TRBJ1-2; CDR3: CASSIVGTSNYGYTF
V: TRBV18; J: TRBJ1-2; CDR3: CASSPQGQGSYGYTF
V: TRBV29-1; J: TRBJ2-1; CDR3: CSVEFSYNEQFF
V: TRBV18; J: TRBJ2-1; CDR3: CASSPSRGNEQFF
V: TRBV14; J: TRBJ2-3; CDR3: CASSQRGTDTQYF